A selection of T cell receptor beta chains follows, all from one sample in a study of blood T cell repertoires in COVID-19. Sequencing was performed with immunoSEQ multiplex PCR; in TCRdb, only in-frame clones are kept and a portion is missing. This sample has roughly 300,000 clones, with about nine tenths found just once. The sequenced material came from PBMCs or T cells enriched from blood (not recorded which). All receptors come from a woman aged 40 to 50 with acute COVID-19. The CDR3 runs from the conserved cysteine through the conserved F or W. The D gene is left open where the match is weak. A row's size may be missing; if present it is once, few, many or a size class.

D gene	V gene	clone size	J gene	CDR3 DNA	CDR3 protein
TRBD2	TRBV4-1	-	TRBJ2-5	TGCGCCAGCAGCCAAGATCGCGGCGGGGGGCGAGAGACCCAGTACTTC	CASSQDRGGGRETQYF
TRBD2	TRBV11-2	-	TRBJ2-5	TGTGCCAGCAGCTTAGGGGGACTAGCGGGGGCCCAAGAGACCCAGTACTTC	CASSLGGLAGAQETQYF
TRBD1	TRBV5-1	-	TRBJ1-5	TGCGCCAGCAGCCTCAGGGGGCTTGATGGCAATCAGCCCCAGCATTTT	CASSLRGLDGNQPQHF
TRBD2	TRBV30	once	TRBJ2-7	TGTGCCTGGAGTGGAAGCGGGAAAAACGAGCAGTACTTC	CAWSGSGKNEQYF
TRBD1	TRBV5-1	-	TRBJ1-1	TGCGCCAGCAGCTTAATCCGGACAGGAAGGACTGAAGCTTTCTTT	CASSLIRTGRTEAFF
-	TRBV12-3/TRBV12-4	-	TRBJ2-5	TGTGCCAGCAGTTTAAGAGAAGAGACCCAGTACTTC	CASSLREETQYF
-	TRBV6-5	-	TRBJ1-2	TGTGCCAGCAGTTACCTGGACAGCGGTGCGCGGGGCTACACCTTC	CASSYLDSGARGYTF
TRBD1	TRBV2	-	TRBJ1-2	TGTGCCAGCAGTGGACAGGGAGTAATCTATGGCTACACCTTC	CASSGQGVIYGYTF
TRBD2	TRBV7-2	-	TRBJ2-5	TGTGCCAGCAGCTTAGGAGCACTAGCGGGAGAAGAGACCCAGTACTTC	CASSLGALAGEETQYF
-	TRBV27	-	TRBJ2-7	TGTGCCAGCAGTCCTCCGGTGGGCAAGCAGTACTTC	CASSPPVGKQYF
TRBD1	TRBV5-4	-	TRBJ1-6	TGTGCCAGCAGCGCGACAGGGACGAATTCACCCCTCCACTTT	CASSATGTNSPLHF
-	TRBV3-1/TRBV3-2	-	TRBJ1-4	TGTGCCAGCAGCCAATATCAGGGAAGGAATGAAAAACTGTTTTTT	CASSQYQGRNEKLFF
-	TRBV18	-	TRBJ1-2	TGTGCCAGCTCACCACAGGGGAACTATGGCTACACCTTC	CASSPQGNYGYTF
TRBD1	TRBV19	-	TRBJ1-5	TGTGCCAGTAGTATGACAGGGTACAATCAGCCCCAGCATTTT	CASSMTGYNQPQHF
-	TRBV29-1	-	TRBJ1-1	TGCAGCGTCGGACTGTCTAACACTGAAGCTTTCTTT	CSVGLSNTEAFF
TRBD1	TRBV5-1	-	TRBJ1-5	TGCGCCAGCAGCTTGGGACAGGGCTATAATCAGCCCCAGCATTTT	CASSLGQGYNQPQHF
TRBD2	TRBV19	once	TRBJ2-7	TGTGCCAGTAGTAAGACTAGCGACTCCTACGAGCAGTACTTC	CASSKTSDSYEQYF
-	TRBV7-9	-	TRBJ1-5	TGTGCCAGCACCCCGGGGGGGGGCAATCAGCCCCAGCATTTT	CASTPGGGNQPQHF
-	TRBV7-2	-	TRBJ1-1	TGTGCCAGCAGCCAATCGGGGGGCGTCACTGAAGCTTTCTTT	CASSQSGGVTEAFF
TRBD2	TRBV3-1/TRBV3-2	-	TRBJ2-7	TGTGCCAGCAGCCTCCGTCCTAGCGGGGGGAATTCCTACGAGCAGTACTTC	CASSLRPSGGNSYEQYF
TRBD2	TRBV5-1	few	TRBJ2-7	TGCGCCAGCAGCTTGGGCGGGAGTACGTACGAGCAGTACTTC	CASSLGGSTYEQYF
-	TRBV12-2	-	TRBJ1-1	TGTGCAAGTCGCTTAGCCACGACAGGGGGCACTGAAGCTTTCTTT	CASRLATTGGTEAFF
TRBD1	TRBV6-6	-	TRBJ1-1	TGTGCCAGCAGTCCCAGGGGGCAGGGGGCCCACACTGAAGCTTTCTTT	CASSPRGQGAHTEAFF
-	TRBV21-1	-	TRBJ2-7	TGTGCCAGCAGCAAAGAGACAGGGGGTCCCTTCTACGAGCAGTACTTC	CASSKETGGPFYEQYF
TRBD2	TRBV19	-	TRBJ2-2	TGTGCCAGTAGTAGGGCCCCGGGGGGGTCCGGGGAGCTGTTTTTT	CASSRAPGGSGELFF
-	TRBV5-1	-	TRBJ2-2	TGCGCCAGCAGTTACACCGGGATGAACACCGGGGAGCTGTTTTTT	CASSYTGMNTGELFF
TRBD2	TRBV5-1	-	TRBJ2-1	TGCGCCAGCAGCACCGCTAGCGGGAGGGCCGGTGAGCAGTTCTTC	CASSTASGRAGEQFF
-	TRBV7-2	-	TRBJ1-2	TGTGCCAGCAGCGATAATCCGGGGTCCTATGGCTACACCTTC	CASSDNPGSYGYTF
-	TRBV19	-	TRBJ1-1	TGTGCCAGTATAAGGGGTTCCTCAGGGAACACTGAAGCTTTCTTT	CASIRGSSGNTEAFF
-	TRBV5-1	-	TRBJ1-2	TGCGCCAGCAGCTACACCGGGAGAAACTATGGCTACACCTTC	CASSYTGRNYGYTF
-	TRBV6-1	-	TRBJ2-1	TGTGCCAGCAGTGAAAGAATTGGTCTACCCGAGCAGTTCTTC	CASSERIGLPEQFF
-	TRBV7-3	-	TRBJ2-3	TGTGCCAGCAGCAGGGACAACACAGATACGCAGTATTTT	CASSRDNTDTQYF
TRBD1	TRBV19	-	TRBJ1-5	TGTGCCAGTAGTACCCAAGGACAGGGACCGCAGCCCCAGCATTTT	CASSTQGQGPQPQHF
-	TRBV19	-	TRBJ1-5	TGTGCCAGCCAAGAGCGTGGGGGGACGTATCAGCCCCAGCATTTT	CASQERGGTYQPQHF
TRBD2	TRBV19	-	TRBJ2-1	TGTGCCAGTAGTGCGCTCCCGGGACTAGCGGGAGGACGGAATGAGCAGTTCTTC	CASSALPGLAGGRNEQFF
TRBD1	TRBV15	once	TRBJ1-4	TGTGCCACCAGCAGAGAAGCCGGGACAGTGAATGAAAAACTGTTTTTT	CATSREAGTVNEKLFF
-	TRBV15	-	TRBJ2-7	TGTGCCACCAGCGCGAGCACTCCCCACGAGCAGTACTTC	CATSASTPHEQYF
TRBD2	TRBV7-9	-	TRBJ2-1	TGTGCCAGCAGCTTAGATAGCGGGGGTGAGCAGTTCTTC	CASSLDSGGEQFF
TRBD2	TRBV7-3	few	TRBJ2-5	TGTGCCAGCAGCCGAAGCGGGGGGCTCTCGGAGACCCAGTACTTC	CASSRSGGLSETQYF
TRBD2	TRBV7-3	-	TRBJ2-3	TGTGCCAGCAGCTCCGGACTAGCGGGGGTGACAGATACGCAGTATTTT	CASSSGLAGVTDTQYF
-	TRBV7-2	-	TRBJ1-1	TGTGCCAGCAGCGCGGGACGGACGAACACTGAAGCTTTCTTT	CASSAGRTNTEAFF
TRBD1	TRBV30	-	TRBJ2-2	TGTGCCTGGACCCGACAGGGAATAACCGGGGAGCTGTTTTTT	CAWTRQGITGELFF